The T cell receptor beta chain under discussion was sequenced for a study of PD-1 blockade in classical Hodgkin lymphoma. Study observations and caveats: What caused the repertoire differences, perhaps disease activity or prior therapy, remains undefined.

Using immunoSEQ multiplex PCR, the repertoire was profiled, and TCRdb retains in-frame clones only, with some absent. The data contain tens of thousands of clones, about 93% of them seen just once; the ten biggest clones take up 6.5% to 8%. Trimming cost V 0 bases and J 3 bases, with 11 bases left between them. The CDR3 is made up of 15 amino acids. Germline V gives CDR1 WNHNN, CDR2 SYGVQD (reference sequence). On this clone itself: The antigen is undetermined.

Each of the patients experienced relapse following autologous stem cell transplantation, and their brentuximab vedotin exposure differed. The sequencing used peripheral blood mononuclear cells (PBMCs), collected at baseline. This clonotype was obtained from a human donor with classical Hodgkin lymphoma. The chain links TRBV10-1 to TRBJ2-5; no firm D call. DNA for the CDR3: TGCGCCAGCAGTGAGTCGAGACTTGTGGAAGAGACCCAGTACTTC. This sequence encodes CASSESRLVEETQYF.